The sequence of this T cell receptor (beta chain) was determined in a study of identical twins. Via MiXCR, TCRdb re-called the 5' RACE reads, giving one row per CDR3 protein. The sample yields about 530,000 distinct CDR3 sequences, about 22% seen once. This clonotype was counted only a few times. J lost 0 bases, V lost 4 bases, and 8 bases had no gene match. Germline assignment: CDR1 SGHAT and CDR2 FQDESV (reference sequence). The CDR3 runs 20 residues. These data also featured in a second study, about yellow fever vaccine responses in identical twins. That report notes: Convergence reportedly seemed to mark part of the twins' vaccine T cell response, with personalization marking the rest.

This clonotype was sampled from a young woman in good health. The sample consisted of CD4+ T cells sorted from blood. The V call is TRBV11-1, the J call TRBJ2-2; TRBD2 aligns across 16 bases. The CDR3 bases are TGTGCCAGCAGCTCCTTCCCGGGACTAGCGGGAGGGACGAACACCGGGGAGCTGTTTTTT. Translated: CASSSFPGLAGGTNTGELFF.